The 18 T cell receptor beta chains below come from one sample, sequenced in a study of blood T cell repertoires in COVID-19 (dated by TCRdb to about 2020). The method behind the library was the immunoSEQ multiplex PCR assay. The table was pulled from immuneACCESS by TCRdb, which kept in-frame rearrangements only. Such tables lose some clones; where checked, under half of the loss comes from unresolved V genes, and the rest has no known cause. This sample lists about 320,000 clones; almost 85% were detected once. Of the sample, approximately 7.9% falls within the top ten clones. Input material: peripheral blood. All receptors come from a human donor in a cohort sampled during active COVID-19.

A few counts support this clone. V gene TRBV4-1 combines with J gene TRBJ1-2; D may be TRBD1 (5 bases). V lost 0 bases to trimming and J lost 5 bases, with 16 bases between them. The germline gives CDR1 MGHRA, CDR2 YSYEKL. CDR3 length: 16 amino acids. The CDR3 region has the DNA TGCGCCAGCAGCCAAGAGGGGAGGAGGGGAGATTATGGCTACACCTTC. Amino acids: CASSQEGRRGDYGYTF.

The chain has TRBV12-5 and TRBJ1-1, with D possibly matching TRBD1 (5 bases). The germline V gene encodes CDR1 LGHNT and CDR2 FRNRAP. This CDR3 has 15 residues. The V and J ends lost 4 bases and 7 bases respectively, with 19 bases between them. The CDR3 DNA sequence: TGTGCTAGTGGTTCCCCCGGGGCGGACGGGGGTGAAGCTTTCTTT. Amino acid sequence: CASGSPGADGGEAFF.

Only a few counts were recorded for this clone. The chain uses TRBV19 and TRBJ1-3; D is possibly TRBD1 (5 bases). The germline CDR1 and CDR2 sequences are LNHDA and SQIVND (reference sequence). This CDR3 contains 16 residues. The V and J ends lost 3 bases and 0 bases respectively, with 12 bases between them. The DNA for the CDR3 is TGTGCCAGTAGTATGCGACAGATTATCTCTGGAAACACCATATATTTT. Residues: CASSMRQIISGNTIYF.

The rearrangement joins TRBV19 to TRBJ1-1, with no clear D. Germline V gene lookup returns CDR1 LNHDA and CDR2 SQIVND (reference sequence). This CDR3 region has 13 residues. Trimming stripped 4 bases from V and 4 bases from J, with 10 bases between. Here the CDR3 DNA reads TGTGCCAGTAGTACGTCTTCTCGCACTGAAGCTTTCTTT. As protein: CASSTSSRTEAFF.

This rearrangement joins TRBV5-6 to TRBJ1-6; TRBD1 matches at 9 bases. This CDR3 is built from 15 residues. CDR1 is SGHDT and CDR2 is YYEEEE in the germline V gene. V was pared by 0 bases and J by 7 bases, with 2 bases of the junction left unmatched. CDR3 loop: CASSLVGTGNSPLHF. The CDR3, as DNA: TGTGCCAGCAGCTTGGTCGGGACAGGGAATTCACCCCTCCACTTT.

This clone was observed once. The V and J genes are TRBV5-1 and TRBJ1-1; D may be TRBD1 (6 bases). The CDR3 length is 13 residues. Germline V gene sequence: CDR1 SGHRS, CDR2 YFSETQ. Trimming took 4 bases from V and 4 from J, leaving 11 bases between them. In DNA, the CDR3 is TGCGCCAGCAGCCTGTTAGGGGGCACTGAAGCTTTCTTT. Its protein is CASSLLGGTEAFF.

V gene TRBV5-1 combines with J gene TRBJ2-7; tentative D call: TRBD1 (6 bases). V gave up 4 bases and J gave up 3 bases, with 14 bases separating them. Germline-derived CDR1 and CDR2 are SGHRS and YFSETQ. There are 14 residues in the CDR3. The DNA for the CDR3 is TGCGCCAGCAGCCAACAGGGAGACTTCTACGAGCAGTACTTC. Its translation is CASSQQGDFYEQYF. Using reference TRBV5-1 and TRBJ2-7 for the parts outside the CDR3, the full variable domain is KAGVTQTPRYLIKTRGQQVTLSCSPISGHRSVSWYQQTPGQGLQFLFEYFSETQRNKGNFPGRFSGRQFSNSRSEMNVSTLELGDSALYLCASSQQGDFYEQYFGPGTRLTVT.

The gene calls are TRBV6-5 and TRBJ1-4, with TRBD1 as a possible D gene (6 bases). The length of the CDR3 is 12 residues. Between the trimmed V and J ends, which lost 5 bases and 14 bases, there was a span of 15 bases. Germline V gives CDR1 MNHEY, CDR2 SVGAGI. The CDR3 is CASSTLLGGLFF. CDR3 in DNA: TGTGCCAGCAGTACACTATTAGGGGGTCTGTTTTTT.

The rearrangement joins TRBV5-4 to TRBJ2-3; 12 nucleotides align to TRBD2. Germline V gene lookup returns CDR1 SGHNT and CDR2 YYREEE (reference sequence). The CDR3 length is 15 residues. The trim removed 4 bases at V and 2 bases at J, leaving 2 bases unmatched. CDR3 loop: CASSRTSGTTDTQYF. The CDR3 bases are TGTGCCAGCAGCCGGACTAGCGGGACCACAGATACGCAGTATTTT. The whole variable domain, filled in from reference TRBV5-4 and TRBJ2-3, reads ETGVTQSPTHLIKTRGQQVTLRCSSQSGHNTVSWYQQALGQGPQFIFQYYREEENGRGNFPPRFSGLQFPNYSSELNVNALELDDSALYLCASSRTSGTTDTQYFGPGTRLTVL.

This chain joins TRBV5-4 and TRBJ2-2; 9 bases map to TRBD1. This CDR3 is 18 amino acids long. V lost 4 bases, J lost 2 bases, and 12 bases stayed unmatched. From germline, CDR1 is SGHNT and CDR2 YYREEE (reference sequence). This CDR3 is CASSPFRGTGPNTGELFF. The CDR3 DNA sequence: TGTGCCAGCAGCCCATTTCGTGGGACAGGGCCCAACACCGGGGAGCTGTTTTTT.

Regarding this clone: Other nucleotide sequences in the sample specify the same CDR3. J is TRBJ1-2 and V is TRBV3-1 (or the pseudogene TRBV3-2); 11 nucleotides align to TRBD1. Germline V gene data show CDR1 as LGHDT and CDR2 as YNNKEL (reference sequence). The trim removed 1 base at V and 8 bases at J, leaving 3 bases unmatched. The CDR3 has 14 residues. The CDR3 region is CASSQGTGGGGYTF. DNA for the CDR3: TGTGCCAGCAGCCAAGGGACAGGGGGCGGCGGCTACACCTTC.

The CDR3 DNA follows: TGTGCCAGCAGTAGCCGATTGTATGGCTACACCTTC. Translation gives CASSSRLYGYTF. This chain links TRBV6-2 or TRBV6-3 with TRBJ1-2; D is unclear. Germline V gene lookup returns CDR1 MNHEY and CDR2 SVGEGT. The CDR3 is 12 residues long. Trimming took 5 bases from V and 5 from J, leaving 9 bases between them.

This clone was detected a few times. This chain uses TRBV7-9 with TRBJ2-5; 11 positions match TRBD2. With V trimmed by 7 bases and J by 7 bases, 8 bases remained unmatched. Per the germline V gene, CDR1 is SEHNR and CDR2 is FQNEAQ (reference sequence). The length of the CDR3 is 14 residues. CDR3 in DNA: TGTGCCAGCATCACCGGGACTAGCGGCGGGACCCAGTACTTC. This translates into CASITGTSGGTQYF.

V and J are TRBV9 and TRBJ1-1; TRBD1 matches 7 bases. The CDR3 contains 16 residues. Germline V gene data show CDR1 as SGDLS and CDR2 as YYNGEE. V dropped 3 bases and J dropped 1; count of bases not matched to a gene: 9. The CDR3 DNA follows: TGTGCCAGCAGCGCCGGGACAGACCTTCCGAACACTGAAGCTTTCTTT. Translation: CASSAGTDLPNTEAFF.

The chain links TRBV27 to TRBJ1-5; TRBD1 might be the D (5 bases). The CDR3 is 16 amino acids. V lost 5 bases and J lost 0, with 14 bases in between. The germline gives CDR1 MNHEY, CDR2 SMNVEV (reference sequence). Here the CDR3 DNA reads TGTGCCAGCAGTCTATACTTCGACAGTAGCAATCAGCCCCAGCATTTT. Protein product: CASSLYFDSSNQPQHF.

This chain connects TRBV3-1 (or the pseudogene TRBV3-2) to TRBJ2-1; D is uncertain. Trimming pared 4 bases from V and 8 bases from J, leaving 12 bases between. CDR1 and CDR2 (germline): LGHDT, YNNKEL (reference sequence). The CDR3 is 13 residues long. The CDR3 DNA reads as TGTGCCAGCAGCCTTAAAGTCGGTCATGAGCAGTTCTTC. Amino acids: CASSLKVGHEQFF.

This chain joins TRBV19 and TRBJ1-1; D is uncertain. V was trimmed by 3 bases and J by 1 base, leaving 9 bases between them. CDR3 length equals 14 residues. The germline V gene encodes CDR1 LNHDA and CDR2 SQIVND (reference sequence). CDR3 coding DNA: TGTGCCAGTAGTATCGCCGGGAAGAACACTGAAGCTTTCTTT. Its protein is CASSIAGKNTEAFF.

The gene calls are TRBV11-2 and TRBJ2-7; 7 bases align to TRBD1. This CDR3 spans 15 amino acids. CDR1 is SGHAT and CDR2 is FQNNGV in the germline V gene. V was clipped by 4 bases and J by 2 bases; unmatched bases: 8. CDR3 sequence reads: CASSSGQLWAYEQYF. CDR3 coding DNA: TGTGCCAGCAGCTCGGGACAGCTGTGGGCCTACGAGCAGTACTTC.